This T cell receptor (beta chain) was sequenced during a study of memory CD4+ T cells and cytomegalovirus serostatus. The sort gate was single viable CD3+CD4+CD8-CD45RO+ cells for memory CD4+ T cells. In the authors' workflow: After removing out-of-frame reads, 2,204,828 distinct TCRbeta sequences remained. Clones were read by immunoSEQ multiplex PCR, and TCRdb kept only the in-frame ones, dropping some. D and trimming come from the DNA, and the V and J calls and clone size come from that table. The profile covers about 60,000 clones, with around 82% appearing a single time and about 0.5% taken by the ten largest. V lost 5 bases, J lost 6 bases, and 8 bases stayed unmatched. From germline, CDR1 is MDHEN and CDR2 SYDVKM. This CDR3 is 14 amino acids long.

The chain uses TRBV28 and TRBJ2-3; the match to TRBD2 covers 7 bases. This TCR was recovered from an adult in good health and CMV-seronegative. Some clones in this sample may be carry-over from other donors' samples. Material: memory CD4+ T cells from blood. DNA for the CDR3: TGTGCCAGCAGTCGGGGAGGGAGCGCCGATACGCAGTATTTT. Translating it yields CASSRGGSADTQYF.